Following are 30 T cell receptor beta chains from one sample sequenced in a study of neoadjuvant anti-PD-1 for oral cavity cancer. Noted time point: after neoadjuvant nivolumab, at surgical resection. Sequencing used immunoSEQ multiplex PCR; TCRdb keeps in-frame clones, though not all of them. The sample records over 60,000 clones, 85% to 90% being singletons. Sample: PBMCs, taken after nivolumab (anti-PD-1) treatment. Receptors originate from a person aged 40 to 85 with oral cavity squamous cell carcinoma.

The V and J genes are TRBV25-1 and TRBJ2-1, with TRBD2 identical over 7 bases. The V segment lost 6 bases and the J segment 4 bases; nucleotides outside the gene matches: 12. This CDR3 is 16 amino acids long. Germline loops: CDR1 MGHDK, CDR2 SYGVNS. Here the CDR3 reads CASRGWERDAYNEQFF. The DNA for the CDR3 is TGTGCCAGCAGGGGGTGGGAGCGGGACGCTTACAATGAGCAGTTCTTC.

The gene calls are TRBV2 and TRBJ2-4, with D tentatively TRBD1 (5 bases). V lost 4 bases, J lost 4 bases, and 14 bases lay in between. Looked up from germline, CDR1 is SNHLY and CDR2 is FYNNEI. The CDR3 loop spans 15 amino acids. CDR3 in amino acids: CASSGQLSIKNIQYF. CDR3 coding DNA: TGTGCCAGCAGTGGACAGCTCAGTATTAAAAACATTCAGTACTTC.

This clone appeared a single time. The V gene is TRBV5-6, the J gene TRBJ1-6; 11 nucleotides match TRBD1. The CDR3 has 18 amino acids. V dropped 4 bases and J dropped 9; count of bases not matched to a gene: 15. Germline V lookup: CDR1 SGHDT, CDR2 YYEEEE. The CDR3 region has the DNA TGTGCCAGCAGCCCACCCCCGAGTCGGACAGGGGGCACTTCACCCCTCCACTTT. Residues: CASSPPPSRTGGTSPLHF.

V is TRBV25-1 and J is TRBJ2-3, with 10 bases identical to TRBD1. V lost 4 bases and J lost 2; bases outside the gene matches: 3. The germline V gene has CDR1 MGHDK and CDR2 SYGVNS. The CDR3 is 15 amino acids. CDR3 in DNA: TGTGCCAGCAGTGCCGGGACAGGGGTCACAGATACGCAGTATTTT. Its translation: CASSAGTGVTDTQYF. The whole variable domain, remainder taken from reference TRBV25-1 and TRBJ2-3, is EADIYQTPRYLVIGTGKKITLECSQTMGHDKMYWYQQDPGMELHLIHYSYGVNSTEKGDLSSESTVSRIRTEHFPLTLESARPSHTSQYLCASSAGTGVTDTQYFGPGTRLTVL.

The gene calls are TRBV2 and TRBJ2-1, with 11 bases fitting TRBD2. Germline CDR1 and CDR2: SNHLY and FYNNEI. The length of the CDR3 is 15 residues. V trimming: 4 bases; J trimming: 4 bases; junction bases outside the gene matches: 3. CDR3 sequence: CASSVSGGEYNEQFF. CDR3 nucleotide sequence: TGTGCCAGCAGTGTTAGCGGGGGGGAGTACAATGAGCAGTTCTTC.

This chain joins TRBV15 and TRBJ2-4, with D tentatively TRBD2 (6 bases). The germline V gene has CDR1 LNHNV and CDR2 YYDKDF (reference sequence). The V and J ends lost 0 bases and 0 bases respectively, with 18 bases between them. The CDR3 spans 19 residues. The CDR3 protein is CATSRDLGSGALAKNIQYF. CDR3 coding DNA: TGTGCCACCAGCAGAGATCTCGGTAGCGGAGCACTAGCCAAAAACATTCAGTACTTC.

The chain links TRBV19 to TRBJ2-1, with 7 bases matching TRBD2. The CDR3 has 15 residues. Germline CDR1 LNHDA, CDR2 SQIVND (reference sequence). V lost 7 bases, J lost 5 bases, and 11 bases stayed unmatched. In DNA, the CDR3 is TGTGCCAGTACCTTAGCGGGCCGGGAGAACAATGAGCAGTTCTTC. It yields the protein CASTLAGRENNEQFF.

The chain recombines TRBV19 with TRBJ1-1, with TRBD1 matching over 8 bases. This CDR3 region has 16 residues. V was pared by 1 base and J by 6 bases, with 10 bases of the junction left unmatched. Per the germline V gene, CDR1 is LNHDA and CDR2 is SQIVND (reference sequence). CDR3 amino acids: CASSIVAGQGFAEAFF. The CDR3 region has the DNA TGTGCCAGTAGTATAGTAGCCGGACAGGGCTTCGCTGAAGCTTTCTTT.

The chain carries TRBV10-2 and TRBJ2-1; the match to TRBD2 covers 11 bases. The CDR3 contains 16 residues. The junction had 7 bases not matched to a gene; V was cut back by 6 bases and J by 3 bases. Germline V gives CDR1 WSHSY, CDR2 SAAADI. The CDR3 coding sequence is TGCGCCAGCAGGCCGGGGACTAGCGGATTCTACAATGAGCAGTTCTTC. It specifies CASRPGTSGFYNEQFF.

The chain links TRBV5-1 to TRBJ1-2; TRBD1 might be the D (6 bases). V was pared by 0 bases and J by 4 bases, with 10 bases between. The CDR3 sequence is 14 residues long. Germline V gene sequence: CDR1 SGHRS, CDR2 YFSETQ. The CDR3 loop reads CASSLDQGIYGYTF. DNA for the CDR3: TGCGCCAGCAGCTTGGATCAGGGGATCTATGGCTACACCTTC.

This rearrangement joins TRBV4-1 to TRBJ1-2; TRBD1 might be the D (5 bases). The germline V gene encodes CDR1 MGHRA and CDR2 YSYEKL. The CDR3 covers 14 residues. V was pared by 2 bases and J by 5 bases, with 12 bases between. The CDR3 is CASSQPHQGYGYTF. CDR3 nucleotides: TGCGCCAGCAGCCAACCTCACCAGGGTTATGGCTACACCTTC.

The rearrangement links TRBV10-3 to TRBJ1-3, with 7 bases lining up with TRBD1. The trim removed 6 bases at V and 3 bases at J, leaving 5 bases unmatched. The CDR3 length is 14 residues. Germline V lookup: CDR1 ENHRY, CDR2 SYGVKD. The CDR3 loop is CAISQDRIGNTIYF. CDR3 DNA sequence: TGTGCCATCAGCCAGGACAGGATTGGAAACACCATATATTTT.

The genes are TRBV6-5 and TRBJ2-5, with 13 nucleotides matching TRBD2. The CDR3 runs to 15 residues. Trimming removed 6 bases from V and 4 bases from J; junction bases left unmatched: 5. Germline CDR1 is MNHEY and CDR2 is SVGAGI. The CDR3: CASSRRLAGGETQYF. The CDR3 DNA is TGTGCCAGCAGCCGCCGACTAGCGGGGGGAGAGACCCAGTACTTC.

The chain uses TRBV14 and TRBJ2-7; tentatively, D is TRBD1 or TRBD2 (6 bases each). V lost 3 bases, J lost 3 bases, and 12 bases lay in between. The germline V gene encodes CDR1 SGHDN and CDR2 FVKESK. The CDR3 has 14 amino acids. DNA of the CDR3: TGTGCCAGCAGCCATATCAGGGGAGGCTACGAGCAGTACTTC. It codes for CASSHIRGGYEQYF.

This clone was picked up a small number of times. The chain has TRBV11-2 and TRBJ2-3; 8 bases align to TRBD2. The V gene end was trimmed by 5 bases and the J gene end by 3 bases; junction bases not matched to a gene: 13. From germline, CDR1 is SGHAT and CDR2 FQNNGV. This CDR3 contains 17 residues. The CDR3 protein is CASSPGGASGSTDTQYF. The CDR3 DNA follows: TGTGCCAGCAGCCCGGGAGGCGCTAGCGGGTCTACAGATACGCAGTATTTT.

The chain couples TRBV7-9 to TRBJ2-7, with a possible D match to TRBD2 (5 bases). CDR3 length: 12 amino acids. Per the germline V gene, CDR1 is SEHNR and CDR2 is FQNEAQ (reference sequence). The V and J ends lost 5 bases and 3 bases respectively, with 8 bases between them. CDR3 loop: CASSAGIYEQYF. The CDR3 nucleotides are TGTGCCAGCAGCGCCGGGATCTACGAGCAGTACTTC.

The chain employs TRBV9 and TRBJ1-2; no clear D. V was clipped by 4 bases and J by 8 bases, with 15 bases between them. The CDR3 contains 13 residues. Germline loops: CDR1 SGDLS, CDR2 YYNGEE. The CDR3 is CASSLDWGTGYTF. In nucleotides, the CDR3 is TGTGCCAGCAGCCTTGATTGGGGAACGGGCTACACCTTC.

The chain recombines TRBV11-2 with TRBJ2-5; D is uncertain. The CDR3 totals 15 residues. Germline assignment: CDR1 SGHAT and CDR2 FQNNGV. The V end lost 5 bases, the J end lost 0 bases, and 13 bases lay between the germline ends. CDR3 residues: CASSPLLRDQETQYF. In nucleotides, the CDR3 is TGTGCCAGCAGCCCTCTACTTAGGGACCAAGAGACCCAGTACTTC.

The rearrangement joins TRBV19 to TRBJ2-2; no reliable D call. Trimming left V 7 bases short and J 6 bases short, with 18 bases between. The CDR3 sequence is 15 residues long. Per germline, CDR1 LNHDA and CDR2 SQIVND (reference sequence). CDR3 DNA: TGTGCCAGTACCGACTTATCCAGAGGAGCCGGGGAGCTGTTTTTT. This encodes CASTDLSRGAGELFF.

The CDR3 bases are TGTGCCAGCAGCCAGGCAAGGGATGAAAAACTGTTTTTT. This sequence encodes CASSQARDEKLFF. V gene TRBV5-5 combines with J gene TRBJ1-4; D gene uncertain. Trimming removed 4 bases from V and 6 bases from J, with 10 bases in between. The CDR3 is 13 residues long. CDR1 is SGHKS and CDR2 is YYEKEE in the germline V gene (reference sequence).

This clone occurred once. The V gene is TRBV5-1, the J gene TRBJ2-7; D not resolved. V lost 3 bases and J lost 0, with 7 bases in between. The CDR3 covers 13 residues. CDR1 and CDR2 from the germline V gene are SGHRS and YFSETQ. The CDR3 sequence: CASSSLNSYEQYF. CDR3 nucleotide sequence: TGCGCCAGCAGCTCGTTAAACTCCTACGAGCAGTACTTC.

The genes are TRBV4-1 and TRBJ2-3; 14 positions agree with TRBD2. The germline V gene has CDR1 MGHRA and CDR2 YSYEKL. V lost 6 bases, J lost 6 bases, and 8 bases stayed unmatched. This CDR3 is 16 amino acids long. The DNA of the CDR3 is TGCGCCAGCAGTCCCGGACTAGCGGGGGGTTTTGATACGCAGTATTTT. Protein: CASSPGLAGGFDTQYF.

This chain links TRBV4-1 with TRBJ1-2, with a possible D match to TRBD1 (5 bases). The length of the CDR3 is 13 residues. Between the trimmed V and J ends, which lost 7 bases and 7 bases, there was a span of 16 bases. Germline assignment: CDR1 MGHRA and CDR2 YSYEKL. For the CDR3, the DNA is TGCGCCAGCACCTTCATAGGGACGGGTGGCTACACCTTC. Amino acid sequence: CASTFIGTGGYTF.

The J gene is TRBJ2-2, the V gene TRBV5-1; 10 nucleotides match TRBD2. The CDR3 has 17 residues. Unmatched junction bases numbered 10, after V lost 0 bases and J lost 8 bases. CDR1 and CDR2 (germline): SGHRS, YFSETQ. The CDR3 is CASSLAGLAGVIGELFF. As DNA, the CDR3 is TGCGCCAGCAGCTTGGCCGGGCTAGCGGGAGTTATTGGGGAGCTGTTTTTT. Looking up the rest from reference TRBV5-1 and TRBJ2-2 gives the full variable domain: KAGVTQTPRYLIKTRGQQVTLSCSPISGHRSVSWYQQTPGQGLQFLFEYFSETQRNKGNFPGRFSGRQFSNSRSEMNVSTLELGDSALYLCASSLAGLAGVIGELFFGEGSRLTVL.

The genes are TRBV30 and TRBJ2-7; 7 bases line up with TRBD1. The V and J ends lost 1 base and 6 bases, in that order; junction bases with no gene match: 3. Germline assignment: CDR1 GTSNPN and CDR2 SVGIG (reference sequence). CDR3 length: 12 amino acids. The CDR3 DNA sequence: TGTGCCTGGAGTGCGACAGGGCGCGAGCAGTACTTC. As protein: CAWSATGREQYF.

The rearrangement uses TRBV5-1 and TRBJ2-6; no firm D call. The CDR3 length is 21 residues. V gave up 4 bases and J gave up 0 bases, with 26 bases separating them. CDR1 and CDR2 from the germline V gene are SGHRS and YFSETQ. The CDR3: CASSLARNRWGSGSGANVLTF. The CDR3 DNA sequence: TGCGCCAGCAGCCTGGCCCGTAATCGGTGGGGATCCGGCTCTGGGGCCAACGTCCTGACTTTC.

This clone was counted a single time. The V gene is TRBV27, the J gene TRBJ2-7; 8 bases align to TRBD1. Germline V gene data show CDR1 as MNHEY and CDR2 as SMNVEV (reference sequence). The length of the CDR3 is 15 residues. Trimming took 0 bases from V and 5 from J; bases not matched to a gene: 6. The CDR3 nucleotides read TGTGCCAGCAGTTTATCCTCCAGGGGGCTCAACGAGCAGTACTTC. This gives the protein CASSLSSRGLNEQYF.

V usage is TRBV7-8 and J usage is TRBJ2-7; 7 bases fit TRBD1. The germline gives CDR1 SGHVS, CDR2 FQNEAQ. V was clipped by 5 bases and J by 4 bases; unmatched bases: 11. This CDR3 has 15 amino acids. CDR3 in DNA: TGTGCCAGCAGCCCTCGGGACAGTTGGGTTTACGAGCAGTACTTC. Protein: CASSPRDSWVYEQYF.

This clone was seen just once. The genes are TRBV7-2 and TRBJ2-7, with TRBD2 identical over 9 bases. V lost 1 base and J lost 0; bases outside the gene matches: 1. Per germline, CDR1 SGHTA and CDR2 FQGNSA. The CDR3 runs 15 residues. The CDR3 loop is CASSLVAGDSYEQYF. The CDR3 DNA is TGTGCCAGCAGCTTAGTAGCGGGGGACTCCTACGAGCAGTACTTC.

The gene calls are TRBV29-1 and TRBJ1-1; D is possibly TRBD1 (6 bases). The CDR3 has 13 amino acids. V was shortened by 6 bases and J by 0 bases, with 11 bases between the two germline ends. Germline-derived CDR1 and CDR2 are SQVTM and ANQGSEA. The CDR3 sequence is CSVSGQMNTEAFF. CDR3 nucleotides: TGCAGCGTCTCCGGACAGATGAACACTGAAGCTTTCTTT.